Sequencing of this TCR beta chain was carried out in a study of T-cell memory formation after mild COVID-19. Study-wide context: TCR clustering was largely donor specific. Regarding the study as a whole: Later expanders leaned CD4+, whereas clones that contracted between day 15 and 85 were balanced CD4/CD8.

CDR3 length: 11 residues. V lost 4 bases, J lost 9 bases, and 7 bases lay in between. Constant-segment-primed 5'RACE gave TCR alpha and TCR beta cDNA libraries with sample barcodes and UMIs. TCRdb re-analysed the 5' RACE reads in MiXCR, keeping a single row per CDR3 protein. This repertoire shows 350,000 to 450,000 distinct CDR3 sequences, 25% to 30% found once; its top ten account for approximately 15%. Remarks on this clonotype: The antigen is not known.

This clonotype originated in an adult woman who had mild COVID-19 (a few samples of this study predate the infection). Cell type and time point are not known. Sequencing used PBMCs or a T cell subset sorted from them (not recorded which). This chain uses TRBV12-3 or TRBV12-4 with TRBJ2-1; D not resolved. The CDR3 bases are TGTGCCAGCAGTTCCGGGTTTGAGCAGTTCTTC. As protein: CASSSGFEQFF.